This T cell receptor (beta chain) was recovered during a study of blood T cell repertoires in COVID-19 (TCRdb year 2020). The study in broad terms: Samples from collaborators originated in the United States, Italy and Spain and spanned both the acute and convalescent phases of COVID-19. A freely available public database, intended as a resource for researchers studying the immune response to SARS-CoV-2, is where the repertoires were released. Deeply sampled blood TCRbeta repertoires from subjects exposed to, actively infected with, or recovered from COVID-19 were included in the dataset. A de-identified subject ID, COVID-19 status, age in years and sex were almost always included in the sample metadata. Where available, HLA class I and class II types were obtained from metadata supplied by the sample provider rather than from assay-based typing. The prospective study material was composed of cDNA or gDNA derived from T cells, B-cell-depleted T cells, or PBMCs. Samples came from the ongoing ImmuneRACE study (first 160 participants) plus 1,254 subjects from 6 global collaborators. Overall study outcomes, separate from this receptor: The quantity of clinical and demographic metadata differed by source and by participant and was supplied without curation.

This clone was seen just once. This receptor's antigen is unknown. Nothing much larger sits one base from this clone, and base qualities are not available. In the prospective study, participants were about 18 to 100 years old, resided in about 25 geographic areas of the United States, and were enrolled through a virtual design. To assign participants to cohorts, the prospective study relied on clinical history that participants themselves reported in a screening survey and a study questionnaire. For ImmuneRACE Cohort 3, a participant was defined as recovered based on two consecutive negative NP/OP PCR tests, clearance by a healthcare professional, or resolution of symptoms. Each participant in the prospective study had whole blood, serum and a nasopharyngeal or oropharyngeal swab collected by mobile phlebotomists. Participants in the prospective study had the option to provide additional blood draws and questionnaires over a roughly 2-month period. Before DNA extraction, blood samples from the prospective study were shipped at room temperature or frozen.

The immunoSEQ Assay, a bias-controlled multiplex PCR, was used to amplify TCRbeta CDR3 regions from genomic DNA. Per the authors' processing: The number of nucleated cells in each sample was estimated by amplification of reference gene primers within the assay. To quantify the absolute abundance of each unique TCRbeta CDR3 rearrangement, sequence reads were collapsed and filtered. For each sample, productive Simpson clonality was calculated as the square root of Simpson's diversity index over productive rearrangements. Imported from immuneACCESS, the table was reduced by TCRdb to in-frame sequences with V and J called. These copies leave out some clones; in studies compared against another copy, an unresolved V gene accounts for under half, and the cause of the remainder is not known. That table gives V, J and clone size, and the DNA gave D and trimming. Recorded for this sample are approximately 300,000 clones; 80% to 95% of them occurred a single time. The ten top clones hold approximately 17% of the sample.

The CDR3 holds 13 amino acids from the cysteine to the phenylalanine. Of the read, only the CDR3 DNA is kept; its 39 bases are in frame from base 1. For this chain, trimming is 1 base at the V end and 15 bases at the J end, and the number of junction bases without a gene match is 8. CDR1 is given as LGHDT and CDR2 as YNNKEL, both from the germline V gene (reference sequence). Sequences were obtained from PBMCs or T cells enriched from blood (not recorded which). The chain couples TRBV3-1 (or the pseudogene TRBV3-2) to TRBJ2-1, and 8 junction bases match TRBD2. The TCR comes from a woman between 25 and 40 years old who had recovered from COVID-19. The nucleotide sequence reads as follows: TGTGCCAGCAGCCAAGGGCTAGCGGGCGGGGGGTTCTTC. This gives the protein CASSQGLAGGGFF.